The clone carrying this T cell receptor beta chain was detected many times. Germline loops: CDR1 DFQATT, CDR2 SNEGSKA (reference sequence). Trimming cost V 3 bases and J 2 bases, with 10 bases left between them. The CDR3 runs to 13 residues. This record comes from a study of T-cell reconstitution after alpha-beta-depleted transplantation in children. Unique molecular identifiers featured in how the TCRbeta library was prepared. TCRdb re-called the PCR reads through MiXCR, storing one row per CDR3 protein. The data contain over 150,000 distinct CDR3 sequences, around 7% of them singletons. V and J are TRBV20-1 and TRBJ2-5; D is uncertain. The sequence was obtained from a human donor who donated a stem cell graft to a child with Wiskott-Aldrich syndrome. This sample comprised PBMCs from the stem cell graft donor, obtained from the stem cell graft. The DNA for the CDR3 is TGCAGTGCTAGGTCCGATCGACAAGAGACCCAGTACTTC. It yields the protein CSARSDRQETQYF.